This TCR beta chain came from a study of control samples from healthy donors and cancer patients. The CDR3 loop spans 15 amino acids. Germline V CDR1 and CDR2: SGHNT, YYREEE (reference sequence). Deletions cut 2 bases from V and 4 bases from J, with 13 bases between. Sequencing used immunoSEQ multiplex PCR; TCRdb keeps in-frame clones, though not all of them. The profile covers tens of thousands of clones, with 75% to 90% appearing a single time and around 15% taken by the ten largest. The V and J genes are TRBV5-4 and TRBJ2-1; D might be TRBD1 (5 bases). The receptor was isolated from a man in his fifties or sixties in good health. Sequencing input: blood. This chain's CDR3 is CASSFRDSAYNEQFF. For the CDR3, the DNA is TGTGCCAGCAGCTTCCGTGACAGTGCTTACAATGAGCAGTTCTTC.